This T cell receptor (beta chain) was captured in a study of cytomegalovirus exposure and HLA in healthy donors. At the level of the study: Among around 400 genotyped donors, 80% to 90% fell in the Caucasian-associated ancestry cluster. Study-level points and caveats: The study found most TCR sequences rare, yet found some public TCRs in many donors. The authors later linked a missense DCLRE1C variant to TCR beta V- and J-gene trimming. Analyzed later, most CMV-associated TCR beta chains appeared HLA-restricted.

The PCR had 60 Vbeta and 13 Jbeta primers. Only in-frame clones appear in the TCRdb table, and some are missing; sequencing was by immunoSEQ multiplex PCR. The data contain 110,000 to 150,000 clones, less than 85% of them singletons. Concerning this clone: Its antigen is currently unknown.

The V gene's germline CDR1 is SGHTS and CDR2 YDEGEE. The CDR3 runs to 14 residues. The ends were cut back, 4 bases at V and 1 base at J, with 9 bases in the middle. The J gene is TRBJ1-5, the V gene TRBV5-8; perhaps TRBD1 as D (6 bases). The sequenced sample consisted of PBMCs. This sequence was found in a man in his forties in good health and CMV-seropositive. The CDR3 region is CASSRRGSNQPQHF. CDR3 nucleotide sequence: TGTGCCAGCAGCCGCAGGGGAAGCAATCAGCCCCAGCATTTT.